This passage covers 6 T cell receptor beta chains from one sample sequenced in a study of cytomegalovirus exposure and HLA in healthy donors. The PCR had 60 Vbeta and 13 Jbeta primers. The repertoire was sequenced with immunoSEQ multiplex PCR; TCRdb's copy has only in-frame clones and lacks some. The repertoire consists of fewer than 250,000 clones, with over 75% occurring once and the leading ten covering roughly a tenth. Sequencing was carried out using PBMCs. The source is a woman aged 45 to 65 in good health and CMV-seropositive.

This chain links TRBV19 with TRBJ1-2; 8 bases fit TRBD1. The germline V gene encodes CDR1 LNHDA and CDR2 SQIVND (reference sequence). V lost 7 bases to trimming and J lost 8 bases; unmatched junction nucleotides: 6. The CDR3 spans 12 residues. The CDR3 nucleotides are TGTGCCAGTATCGGACAGGGATGGGGCTACACCTTC. Residues: CASIGQGWGYTF.

The chain uses TRBV7-8 and TRBJ2-2; D ambiguous. The CDR3 consists of 15 residues. Trimming removed 6 bases at V and 5 bases at J, with 16 bases between. The germline V gene has CDR1 SGHVS and CDR2 FQNEAQ. The CDR3 bases are TGTGCCAGCAGATTGGTGACCCTCGGGACCGGGGAGCTGTTTTTT. Amino acids: CASRLVTLGTGELFF.

This chain connects TRBV11-2 to TRBJ1-1; TRBD1 is a possible D gene (5 bases). Trimming stripped 4 bases from V and 4 bases from J, with 7 bases between. Germline CDR1 reads SGHAT; CDR2 reads FQNNGV. This CDR3 contains 12 residues. CDR3 loop: CASSYGGTEAFF. CDR3 nucleotides: TGTGCCAGCAGCTACGGGGGCACTGAAGCTTTCTTT.

The chain combines TRBV7-6 with TRBJ2-5; 9 positions agree with TRBD2. The CDR3 loop spans 16 amino acids. Per germline, CDR1 SGHVS and CDR2 FNYEAQ. Trimming cost V 5 bases and J 0 bases; bases outside gene matches: 7. CDR3 DNA: TGTGCCAGCAGCCAAGTAGCGGGGGTGTACCAAGAGACCCAGTACTTC. Amino acid sequence: CASSQVAGVYQETQYF.

CDR3 bases: TGTGCCAGCAGTGTAATCGGACCGGGACAAAAATACGAGCAGTACTTC. It is translated as CASSVIGPGQKYEQYF. The chain joins TRBV6-1 to TRBJ2-7; possibly TRBD1 for D (6 bases). The CDR3 contains 16 residues. V was clipped by 4 bases and J by 4 bases, with 20 bases between them. CDR1 is MNHNS and CDR2 is SASEGT in the germline V gene.

The table lists this clone with a few counts. V usage is TRBV10-2 and J usage is TRBJ1-1; D gene uncertain. This CDR3 is built from 12 residues. The germline CDR1 and CDR2 sequences are WSHSY and SAAADI. Deletions cut 5 bases from V and 4 bases from J, with 8 bases between. In DNA form, the CDR3 reads TGCGCCAGCAGTCTAATCTCCACTGAAGCTTTCTTT. It is translated as CASSLISTEAFF.